This TCR beta chain was sequenced for a study of cytomegalovirus exposure and HLA in healthy donors. General study findings and limits: A later analysis by the authors found several of the most significant clusters apparently linked to common viral pathogens.

Trimming removed 2 bases from V and 10 bases from J, with 9 bases in between. CDR1 MNHNS and CDR2 SASEGT come from the germline V gene. This CDR3 has 12 residues. Worth noting for this clone: What it binds is unknown.

The PCR ran on 60 Vbeta and 13 Jbeta primers. Using immunoSEQ multiplex PCR, the repertoire was profiled, and TCRdb retains in-frame clones only, with some absent. This repertoire shows 100,000 to 150,000 clones, around 70% found once; its top ten account for around 4%. Specimen: PBMCs. This TCR was sampled from a woman aged 40-49 years in good health and CMV-seronegative. This chain joins TRBV6-1 and TRBJ2-1, with a weak D call TRBD2 (6 bases). The CDR3: CASSEFGREQFF. The CDR3 DNA is TGTGCCAGCAGTGAATTTGGGAGGGAGCAGTTCTTC.